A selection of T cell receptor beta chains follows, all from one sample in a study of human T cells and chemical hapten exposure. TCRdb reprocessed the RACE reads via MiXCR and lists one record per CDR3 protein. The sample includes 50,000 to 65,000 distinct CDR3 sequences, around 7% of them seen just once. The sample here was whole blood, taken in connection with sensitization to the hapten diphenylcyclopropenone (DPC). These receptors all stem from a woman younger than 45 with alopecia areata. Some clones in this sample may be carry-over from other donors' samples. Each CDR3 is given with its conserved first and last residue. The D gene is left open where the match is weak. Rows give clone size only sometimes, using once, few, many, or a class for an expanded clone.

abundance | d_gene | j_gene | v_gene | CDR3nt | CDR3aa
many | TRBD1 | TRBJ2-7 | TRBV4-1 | TGCGCCAGCAGCCGACCAGGACAGGGGAATTACGAGCAGTACTTC | CASSRPGQGNYEQYF
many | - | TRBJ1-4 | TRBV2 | TGTGCCAGCAGTGGACCCCTCGGGGCACGGGGTGAAAAACTGTTTTTT | CASSGPLGARGEKLFF
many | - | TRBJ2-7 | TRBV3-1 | TGTGCCAGCAGCCAAGCCTGGAGCGGGCCTACCTACGAGCAGTACTTC | CASSQAWSGPTYEQYF
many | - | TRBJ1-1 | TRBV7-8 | TGTGCCAGCAGCTTAGTAAGGGGGGTCACTGAAGCTTTCTTT | CASSLVRGVTEAFF
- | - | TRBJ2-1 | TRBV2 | TGTGCCAGCAGTGCTTCGCTCCCCGGGTACAATGAGCAGTTCTTC | CASSASLPGYNEQFF
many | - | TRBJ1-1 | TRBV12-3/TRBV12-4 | TGTGCCAGCAGTTTAGGGTCTCGGCGGGCTGAAGCTTTCTTT | CASSLGSRRAEAFF
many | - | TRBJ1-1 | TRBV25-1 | TGTGCCAGCAGTGAATTCGGGCAGCTGCAAGCTTTCTTT | CASSEFGQLQAFF
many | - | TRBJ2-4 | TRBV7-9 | TGTGCCAGCAGCTTAATGAACAGTCTAGCCAAAAACATTCAGTACTTC | CASSLMNSLAKNIQYF
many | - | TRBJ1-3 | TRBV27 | TGTGCCCAAACAAACCCAACAGGCTCCTCTGGAAACACCATATATTTT | CAQTNPTGSSGNTIYF
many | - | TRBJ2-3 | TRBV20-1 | TGCAGTGCTATGGAGGGTTTTTCGGATACGCAGTATTTT | CSAMEGFSDTQYF
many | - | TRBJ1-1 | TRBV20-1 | TGCAGTGCTAGTCGAGGGTGGGGGACTATGAACACTGAAGCTTTCTTT | CSASRGWGTMNTEAFF
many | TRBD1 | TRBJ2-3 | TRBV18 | TGTGCCAGCTCACCCCCGGGACAGGCTTTCATAGATACGCAGTATTTT | CASSPPGQAFIDTQYF
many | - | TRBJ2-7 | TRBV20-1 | TGCAGTGCTGGAGGGGCAGGGGATGACGAGCAGTACTTC | CSAGGAGDDEQYF
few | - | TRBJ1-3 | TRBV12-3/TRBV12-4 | TGTGCCAGCAGTTTACCGGGGGGGGGAAACACCATATATTTT | CASSLPGGGNTIYF
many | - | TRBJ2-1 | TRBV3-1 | TGTGCCAGCAGCCAAGATGGGTTAACTTGGGGGGCCGGTGAGCAGTTCTTC | CASSQDGLTWGAGEQFF
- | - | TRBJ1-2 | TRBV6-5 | TGTGCCAGCAGTTACTCGGCAGAGGGCGTCTATGGCTACACCTTC | CASSYSAEGVYGYTF
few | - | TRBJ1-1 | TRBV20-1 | TGCAGTGCTAATCCCCGCCAGGGGAGAGTCACTGAAGCTTTCTTT | CSANPRQGRVTEAFF
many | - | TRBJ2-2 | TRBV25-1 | TGTGCCAGCAGTTTCCGGGACGGCCGGGGGGAGCTGTTTTTT | CASSFRDGRGELFF
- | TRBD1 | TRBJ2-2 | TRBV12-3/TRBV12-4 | TGTGCCAGCAGTTTATATTTGGGACAGCGTAGAGCCGGGGAGCTGTTTTTT | CASSLYLGQRRAGELFF
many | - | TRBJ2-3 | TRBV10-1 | TGCGCCAGCAGTCTGGGGGCGCGTACAGATACGCAGTATTTT | CASSLGARTDTQYF
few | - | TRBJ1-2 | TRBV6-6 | TGTGCCAGCACCAAAACCGAGGCTAACTATGGCTACACCTTC | CASTKTEANYGYTF
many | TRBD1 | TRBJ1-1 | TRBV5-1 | TGCGCCAGCAGCCCGGGTGGGACAGGGAACACTGAAGCCTTCTTT | CASSPGGTGNTEAFF
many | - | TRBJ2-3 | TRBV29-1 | TGCAGCGTTGCAGGGGGGGTGCGTGGCACAGATACGCAGTATTTT | CSVAGGVRGTDTQYF
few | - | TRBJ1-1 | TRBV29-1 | TGCAGCCCTACGGTCTCCCCTCGAGCTTTCTTT | CSPTVSPRAFF
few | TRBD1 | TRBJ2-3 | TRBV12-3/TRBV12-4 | TGTGCCAGCAGTCCCTGGACAGGGACCATAGATACGCAGTATTTT | CASSPWTGTIDTQYF
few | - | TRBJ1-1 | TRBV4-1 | TGCGCCAGCAGCCAAGAGATTGGACGGGGGAACACTGAAGCTTTCTTT | CASSQEIGRGNTEAFF
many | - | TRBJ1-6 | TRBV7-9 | TGTGCCAGCAGCTTAACAGAGACAGGACCTAATTCACCCCTCCACTTT | CASSLTETGPNSPLHF
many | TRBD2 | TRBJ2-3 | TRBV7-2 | TGTGCCAGCAGTCCCCGTTCCGGGGGGGTTTGGGCAGATACGCAGTATTTT | CASSPRSGGVWADTQYF
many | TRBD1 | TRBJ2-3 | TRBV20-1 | TGCAGTGCTAGAGCCATTGGGGGACAGGGGTGGTCAGATACGCAGTATTTT | CSARAIGGQGWSDTQYF
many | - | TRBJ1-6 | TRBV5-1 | TGCGCCAGCAGCTTAGTTGAAGATAATTCACCCCTCCACTTT | CASSLVEDNSPLHF
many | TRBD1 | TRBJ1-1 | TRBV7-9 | TGTGCCAGCAGCTTAGGTGGCAGGGGGCGTGATACTGAAGCTTTCTTT | CASSLGGRGRDTEAFF
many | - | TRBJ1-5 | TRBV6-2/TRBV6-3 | TGTGCCAGCAGTATACATCAGGGATTTAGCAATCAGCCCCAGCATTTT | CASSIHQGFSNQPQHF
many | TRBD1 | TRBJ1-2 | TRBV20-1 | TGCAGTGCTAGAAGGGGTCCAGGGGGTGCCCTTGGGGGCTACACCTTC | CSARRGPGGALGGYTF
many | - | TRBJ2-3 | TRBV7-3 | TGTGCCAGCAGCTCAGGGGTGGCCACAGATACGCAGTATTTT | CASSSGVATDTQYF
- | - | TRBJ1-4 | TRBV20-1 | TGCAGTGCTAGAGCGGGGGCTAATGAAAAACTGTTTTTT | CSARAGANEKLFF
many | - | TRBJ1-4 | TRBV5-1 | TGCGCCAGCAGCGAGGGACAAACCGAAAAACTGTTTTTT | CASSEGQTEKLFF
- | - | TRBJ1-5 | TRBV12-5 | TGTGCTAGTGGTTTGGTTTTTGGGGCTCCCCAGCATTTT | CASGLVFGAPQHF
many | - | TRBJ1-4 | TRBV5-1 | TGCGCCAGCAGCTTGGTGAAATCGGCTAATGAAAAACTGTTTTTT | CASSLVKSANEKLFF
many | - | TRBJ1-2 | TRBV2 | TGTGCCAGCAGGTCCGGGGAGGGGTCCTATGGCTACACCTTC | CASRSGEGSYGYTF
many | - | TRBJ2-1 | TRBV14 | TGTGCCAGCAGCCAAGGGGCAGACAATGAGCAGTTCTTC | CASSQGADNEQFF
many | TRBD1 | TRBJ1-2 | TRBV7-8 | TGTGCCAGCAGCTTAGTTTCAGGGGGCCGTGGCTACACCTTC | CASSLVSGGRGYTF
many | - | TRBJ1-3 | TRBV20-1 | TGCAGTGCTCGCTACCCCGGAAACACCATATATTTT | CSARYPGNTIYF
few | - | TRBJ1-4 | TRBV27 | TGTGCCAGCAGTTTAGATGAGACCTCCCCAATGTTTTTT | CASSLDETSPMFF
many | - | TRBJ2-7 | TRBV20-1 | TGCAGTGCTAGAGGTGGGCGGGGGCACGAGCAGTACTTC | CSARGGRGHEQYF
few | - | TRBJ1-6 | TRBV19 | TGTGCCAGTAGCCACGGAGGAACAGGGAGCTCCTATAATTCACCCCTCCACTTT | CASSHGGTGSSYNSPLHF
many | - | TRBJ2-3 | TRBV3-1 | TGTGCCAGCAGCACCTTCTCACAGGGACGAGGGGATACGCAGTATTTT | CASSTFSQGRGDTQYF
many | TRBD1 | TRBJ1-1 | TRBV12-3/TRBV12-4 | TGTGCCAGCACGTCTCCGGGACAGGGGGTTGAAGCTTTCTTT | CASTSPGQGVEAFF
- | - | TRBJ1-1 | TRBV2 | TGTGCCAGCAAACCGAGGGAGACACCGAACACTGAAGCTTTCTTT | CASKPRETPNTEAFF
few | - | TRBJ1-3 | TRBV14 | TGTGCCAGCAGCCAAGATCGGGCAGTCTCTGGAAACACCATATATTTT | CASSQDRAVSGNTIYF
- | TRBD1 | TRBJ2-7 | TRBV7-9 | TGTGCCAGCAGCTTAGTCCCCGACAGGGGCACGCGTGACTACGAGCAGTACTTC | CASSLVPDRGTRDYEQYF
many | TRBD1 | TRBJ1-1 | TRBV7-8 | TGTGCCAGCAGCGTAGGACAGGGGTTTAACACTGAAGCTTTCTTT | CASSVGQGFNTEAFF
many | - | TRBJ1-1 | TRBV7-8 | TGTGCCAGCAGCTTAGAAGGGGTGAACACTGAAGCTTTCTTT | CASSLEGVNTEAFF
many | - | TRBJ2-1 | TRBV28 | TGTGCCACTACGACGGGATACAATGAGCAGTTCTTC | CATTTGYNEQFF